These T cell receptor beta chains were read from a single sample in a study of blood T cells in healthy people across ages. One entry per CDR3 protein results from TCRdb running MiXCR on the 5' RACE reads. The sample has roughly 640,000 distinct CDR3 sequences, approximately 30% seen once. The sample was blood. Receptors originate from a woman aged 80 or older in good health. The CDR3 runs from the conserved cysteine through the conserved F or W. D genes are given only for firm matches. Expanded clones are given a class, and other clones once, few, many or no size at all.

d_call j_call clone_size v_call cdr3_aa cdr3_nt
TRBD1 TRBJ2-7 once TRBV5-1 CASRDPGQGIHEQYF TGCGCCAGCAGAGATCCGGGACAGGGGATCCACGAGCAGTACTTC
NA TRBJ2-7 NA TRBV11-2 CASSLDERGSLSYEQYF TGTGCCAGTAGCTTAGATGAGAGGGGGTCCTTATCCTACGAGCAGTACTTC
NA TRBJ2-1 few TRBV11-1 CASSLDGLTADEQFF TGTGCCAGCAGCTTAGACGGACTAACAGCCGATGAGCAGTTCTTC
NA TRBJ2-7 many TRBV10-3 CAIRENTGISYEQYF TGTGCCATCAGGGAAAATACAGGGATTTCCTACGAGCAGTACTTC
NA TRBJ2-7 many TRBV5-1 CASSNSGAGEQYF TGCGCCAGCAGCAATTCGGGAGCAGGCGAGCAGTACTTC
TRBD1 TRBJ2-3 NA TRBV20-1 CSAYRTGVDTQYF TGCAGTGCCTACAGGACAGGGGTAGATACGCAGTATTTT
NA TRBJ2-2 NA TRBV4-3 CASSPRGTANIGELFF TGCGCCAGCAGCCCCCGCGGGACCGCGAACATCGGGGAGCTGTTTTTT
NA TRBJ1-4 NA TRBV30 CVWSSRNEKLFF TGTGTCTGGAGTAGCAGAAATGAAAAACTGTTTTTT
TRBD1 TRBJ2-5 NA TRBV6-5 CASNGQGNEQYF TGTGCCAGCAACGGACAGGGCAATGAGCAGTACTTC
NA TRBJ2-5 NA TRBV11-2 CASSQELGGEQYF TGTGCCAGCAGCCAGGAGTTGGGGGGTGAGCAGTACTTC
NA TRBJ2-5 many TRBV7-3 CASSPGFGETQYF TGTGCCAGCAGCCCAGGCTTCGGGGAGACCCAGTACTTC
TRBD2 TRBJ2-1 many TRBV6-5 CASSDGGGSSYNEQFF TGTGCCAGCAGCGACGGGGGGGGTAGCTCCTACAATGAGCAGTTCTTC
TRBD1 TRBJ1-5 NA TRBV6-1 CASTDGGQGSNQPQHF TGTGCCAGCACTGATGGTGGACAGGGGAGCAATCAGCCCCAGCATTTT
NA TRBJ2-7 NA TRBV20-1 CSADYRVSYEQYF TGCAGTGCGGACTACAGGGTCTCCTACGAGCAGTACTTC
NA TRBJ1-1 few TRBV6-1 CASSEGRAEAFF TGTGCCAGCAGTGAAGGACGCGCTGAAGCTTTCTTT
NA TRBJ2-5 NA TRBV11-3 CASSLIGGPRQETQYF TGTGCCAGCAGCTTAATTGGGGGGCCACGCCAAGAGACCCAGTACTTC
NA TRBJ1-3 NA TRBV20-1 CSARVPFSGNTIYF TGCAGTGCTAGAGTGCCGTTCTCTGGAAACACCATATATTTT
TRBD1 TRBJ1-2 many TRBV5-6 CASSPRDRGHLSYTF TGTGCCAGCAGCCCCCGGGACAGGGGGCACTTAAGCTACACCTTC
NA TRBJ2-3 many TRBV29-1 CSVEPVTDTQYF TGCAGCGTTGAACCAGTCACAGATACGCAGTATTTT
NA TRBJ2-5 few TRBV6-2/TRBV6-3 CASSFLARRQETQYF TGTGCCAGCAGTTTTCTAGCGCGGAGGCAAGAGACCCAGTACTTC
TRBD1 TRBJ2-3 many TRBV24-1 CATSGQGAADTQYF TGTGCCACCAGCGGACAGGGGGCCGCAGATACGCAGTATTTT
NA TRBJ2-3 NA TRBV12-3/TRBV12-4 CASSFSGPRADTQYF TGTGCCAGCAGTTTTTCCGGACCGAGAGCAGATACGCAGTATTTT
NA TRBJ2-2 many TRBV5-1 CASSSGQNTGELFF TGTGCCAGCAGCTCGGGACAGAACACCGGGGAGCTGTTTTTT
TRBD1 TRBJ1-2 NA TRBV5-4 CASSLVSTGGTYDYTF TGTGCCAGTAGCTTGGTATCCACAGGGGGAACCTATGACTACACCTTC
TRBD1 TRBJ2-4 NA TRBV9 CASSEGQGIGNIQYF TGTGCCAGCAGCGAAGGACAGGGCATCGGAAACATTCAGTACTTC
TRBD2 TRBJ2-1 many TRBV5-8 CASSLSTSGTNEQFF TGTGCCAGCAGCTTGTCGACTAGCGGAACCAATGAGCAGTTCTTC
NA TRBJ1-3 few TRBV20-1 CSVGGFGNTIYF TGCAGTGTTGGAGGGTTTGGGAACACCATATATTTT
NA TRBJ1-4 NA TRBV5-1 CVSKRSGGQEKLFF TGCGTCAGCAAACGTTCGGGGGGGCAGGAAAAACTGTTTTTT
NA TRBJ1-4 NA TRBV5-6 CASSLFLREAPGEKPFF TGTGCCAGCAGCTTGTTCCTTCGAGAGGCGCCGGGTGAAAAACCGTTTTTT